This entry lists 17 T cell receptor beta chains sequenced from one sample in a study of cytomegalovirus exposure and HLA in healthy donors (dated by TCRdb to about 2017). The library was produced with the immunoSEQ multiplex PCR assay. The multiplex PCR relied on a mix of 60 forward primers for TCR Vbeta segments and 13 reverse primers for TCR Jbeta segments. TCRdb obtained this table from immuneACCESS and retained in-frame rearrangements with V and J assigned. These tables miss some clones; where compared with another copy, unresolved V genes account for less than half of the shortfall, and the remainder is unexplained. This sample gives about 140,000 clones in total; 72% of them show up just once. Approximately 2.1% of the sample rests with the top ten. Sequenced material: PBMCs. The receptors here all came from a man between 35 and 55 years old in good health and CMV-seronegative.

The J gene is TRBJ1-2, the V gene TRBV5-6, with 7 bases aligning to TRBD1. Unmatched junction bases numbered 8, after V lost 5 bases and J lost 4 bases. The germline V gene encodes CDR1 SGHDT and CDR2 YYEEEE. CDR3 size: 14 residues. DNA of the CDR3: TGTGCCAGCAGGTTGACAGGGAATTCCTATGGCTACACCTTC. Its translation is CASRLTGNSYGYTF.

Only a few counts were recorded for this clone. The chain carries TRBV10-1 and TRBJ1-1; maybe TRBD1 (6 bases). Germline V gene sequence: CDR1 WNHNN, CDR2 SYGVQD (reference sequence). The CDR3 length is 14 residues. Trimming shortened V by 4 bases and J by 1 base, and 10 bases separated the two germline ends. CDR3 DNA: TGCGCCAGCAGTGGCACCAGGGGGAACACTGAAGCTTTCTTT. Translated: CASSGTRGNTEAFF.

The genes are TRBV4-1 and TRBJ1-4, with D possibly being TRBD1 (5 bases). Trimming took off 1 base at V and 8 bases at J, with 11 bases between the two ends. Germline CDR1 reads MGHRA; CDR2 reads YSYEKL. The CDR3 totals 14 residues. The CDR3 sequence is CASSQAREVEKLFF. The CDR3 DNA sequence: TGCGCCAGCAGCCAAGCCAGGGAGGTGGAAAAACTGTTTTTT.

CDR3 in amino acids: CATSRRTGTSNQPQHF. In nucleotides, the CDR3 is TGTGCCACCAGCAGACGAACAGGGACTAGCAATCAGCCCCAGCATTTT. The chain combines TRBV15 with TRBJ1-5; D is possibly TRBD1 (6 bases). The CDR3 is made up of 16 amino acids. Trimming removed 2 bases at V and 0 bases at J, with 11 bases between. Germline assignment: CDR1 LNHNV and CDR2 YYDKDF (reference sequence). The full variable domain, rest sourced from reference TRBV15 and TRBJ1-5, is DAMVIQNPRYQVTQFGKPVTLSCSQTLNHNVMYWYQQKSSQAPKLLFHYYDKDFNNEADTPDNFQSRRPNTSFCFLDIRSPGLGDTAMYLCATSRRTGTSNQPQHFGDGTRLSIL.

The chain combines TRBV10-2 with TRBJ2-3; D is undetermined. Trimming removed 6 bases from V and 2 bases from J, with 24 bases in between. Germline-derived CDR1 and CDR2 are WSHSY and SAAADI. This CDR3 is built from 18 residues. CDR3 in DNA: TGCGCCAGCAGCGGAAGCCTTCCTCCGGAGATACTCACAGATACGCAGTATTTT. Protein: CASSGSLPPEILTDTQYF.

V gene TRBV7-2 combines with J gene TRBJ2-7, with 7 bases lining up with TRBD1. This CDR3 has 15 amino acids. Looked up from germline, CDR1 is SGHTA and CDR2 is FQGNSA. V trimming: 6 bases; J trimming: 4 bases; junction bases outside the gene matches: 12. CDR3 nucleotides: TGTGCCAGCAGGGCACTCCGACAGGGACGGTACGAGCAGTACTTC. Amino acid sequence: CASRALRQGRYEQYF.

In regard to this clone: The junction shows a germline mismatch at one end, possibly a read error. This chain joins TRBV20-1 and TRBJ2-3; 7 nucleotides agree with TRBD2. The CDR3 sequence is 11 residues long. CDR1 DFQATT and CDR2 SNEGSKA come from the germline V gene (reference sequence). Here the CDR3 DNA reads TGCAGTGCAAGAGGACTAGAACTTCAGTATTTT. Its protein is CSARGLELQYF.

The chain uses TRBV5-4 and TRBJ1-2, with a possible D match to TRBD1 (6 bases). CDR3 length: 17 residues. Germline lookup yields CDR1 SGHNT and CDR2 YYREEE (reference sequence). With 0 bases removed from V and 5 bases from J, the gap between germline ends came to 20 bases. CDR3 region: CASSLAFGQLRTYGYTF. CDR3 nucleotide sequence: TGTGCCAGCAGCTTGGCGTTTGGACAGTTACGAACTTATGGCTACACCTTC. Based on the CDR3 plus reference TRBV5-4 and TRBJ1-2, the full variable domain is ETGVTQSPTHLIKTRGQQVTLRCSSQSGHNTVSWYQQALGQGPQFIFQYYREEENGRGNFPPRFSGLQFPNYSSELNVNALELDDSALYLCASSLAFGQLRTYGYTFGSGTRLTVV.

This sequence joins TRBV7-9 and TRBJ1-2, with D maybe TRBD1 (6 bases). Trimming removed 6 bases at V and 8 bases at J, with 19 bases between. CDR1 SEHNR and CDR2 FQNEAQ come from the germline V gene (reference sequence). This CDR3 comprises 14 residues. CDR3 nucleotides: TGTGCCAGCAGTCATAGCGGGGGGGCGGGGGGCTACACCTTC. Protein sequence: CASSHSGGAGGYTF.

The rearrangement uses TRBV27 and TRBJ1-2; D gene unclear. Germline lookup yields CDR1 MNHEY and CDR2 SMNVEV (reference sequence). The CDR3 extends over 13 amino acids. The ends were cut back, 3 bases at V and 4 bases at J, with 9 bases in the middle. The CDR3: CASSFHRAYGYTF. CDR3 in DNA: TGTGCCAGCAGTTTTCACAGAGCCTATGGCTACACCTTC.

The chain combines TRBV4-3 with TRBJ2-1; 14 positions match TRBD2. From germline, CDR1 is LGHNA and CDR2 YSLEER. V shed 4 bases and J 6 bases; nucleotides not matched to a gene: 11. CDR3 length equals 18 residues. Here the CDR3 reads CASSPIGLAGGIGNEQFF. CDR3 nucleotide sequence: TGCGCCAGCAGCCCTATCGGACTAGCGGGAGGAATTGGCAATGAGCAGTTCTTC.

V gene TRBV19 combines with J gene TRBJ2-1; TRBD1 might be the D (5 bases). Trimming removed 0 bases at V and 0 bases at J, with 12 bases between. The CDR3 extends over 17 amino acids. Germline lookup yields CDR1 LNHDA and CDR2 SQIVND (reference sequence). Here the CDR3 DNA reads TGTGCCAGTAGTATAGATCCCTGGACAATCTCCTACAATGAGCAGTTCTTC. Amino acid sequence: CASSIDPWTISYNEQFF.

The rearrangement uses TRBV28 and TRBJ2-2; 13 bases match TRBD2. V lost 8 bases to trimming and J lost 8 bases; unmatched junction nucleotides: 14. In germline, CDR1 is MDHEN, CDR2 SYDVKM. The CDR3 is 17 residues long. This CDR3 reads CASGDQGLAGVRGELFF. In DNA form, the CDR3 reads TGTGCCAGCGGCGACCAAGGACTAGCGGGAGTTCGGGGGGAGCTGTTTTTT.

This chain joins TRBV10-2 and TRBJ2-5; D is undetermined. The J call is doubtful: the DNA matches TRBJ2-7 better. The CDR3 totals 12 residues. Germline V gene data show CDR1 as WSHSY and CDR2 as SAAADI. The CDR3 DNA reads TGCGCCAGCAGTGAGTGGTCCTACGAGCAGTACTTC. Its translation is CASSEWSYEQYF.

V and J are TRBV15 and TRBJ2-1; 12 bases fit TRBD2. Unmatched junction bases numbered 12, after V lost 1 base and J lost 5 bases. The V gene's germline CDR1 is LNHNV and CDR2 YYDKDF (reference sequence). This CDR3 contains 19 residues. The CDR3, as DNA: TGTGCCACCAGCAGAGGAAGGATAACTAGCGGGGGGAGGGACAATGAGCAGTTCTTC. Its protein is CATSRGRITSGGRDNEQFF.

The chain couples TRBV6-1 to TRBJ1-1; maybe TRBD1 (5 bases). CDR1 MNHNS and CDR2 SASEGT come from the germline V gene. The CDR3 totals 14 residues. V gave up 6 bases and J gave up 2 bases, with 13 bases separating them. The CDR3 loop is CASRLQVPNTEAFF. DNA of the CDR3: TGTGCCAGCAGGCTACAGGTTCCCAACACTGAAGCTTTCTTT.

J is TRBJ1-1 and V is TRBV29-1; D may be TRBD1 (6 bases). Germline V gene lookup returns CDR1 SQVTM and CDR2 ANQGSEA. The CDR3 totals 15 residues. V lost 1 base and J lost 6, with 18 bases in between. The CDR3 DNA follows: TGCAGCGTTGAAGTGGGGGCTCTAAGGGACCCTGAAGCTTTCTTT. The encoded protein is CSVEVGALRDPEAFF.